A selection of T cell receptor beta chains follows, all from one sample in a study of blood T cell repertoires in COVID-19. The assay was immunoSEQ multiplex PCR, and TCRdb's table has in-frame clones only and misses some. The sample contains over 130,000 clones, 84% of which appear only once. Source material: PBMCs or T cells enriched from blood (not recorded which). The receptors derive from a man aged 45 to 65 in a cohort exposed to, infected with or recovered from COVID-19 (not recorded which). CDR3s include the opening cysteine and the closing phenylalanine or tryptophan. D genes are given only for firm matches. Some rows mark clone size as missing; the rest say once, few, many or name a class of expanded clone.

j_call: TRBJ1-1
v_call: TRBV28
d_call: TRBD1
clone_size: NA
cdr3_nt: TGTGCCAGCAGACTCGACAGGGGAGGAGGCACTGAAGCTTTCTTT
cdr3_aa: CASRLDRGGGTEAFF

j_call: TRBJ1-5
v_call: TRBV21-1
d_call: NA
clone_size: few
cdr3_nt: TGTGCCAGCGGGACAGCCCGGCGAGAATATAGCAATCAGCCCCAGCATTTT
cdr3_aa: CASGTARREYSNQPQHF

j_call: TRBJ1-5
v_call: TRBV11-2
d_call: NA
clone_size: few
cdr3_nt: TGTGCCAGCAGCGCCCCGGGGGGAGTCTACAGCAATCAGCCCCAGCATTTT
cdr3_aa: CASSAPGGVYSNQPQHF

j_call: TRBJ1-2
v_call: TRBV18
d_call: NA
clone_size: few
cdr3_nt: TGTGCCAGCTCCCTCAGCTATGGCTACACCTTC
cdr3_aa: CASSLSYGYTF

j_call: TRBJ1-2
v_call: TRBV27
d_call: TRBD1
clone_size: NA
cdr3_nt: TGTGCCAGCAGCCGACAGGGGCGGGCTAACTATGGCTACACCTTC
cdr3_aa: CASSRQGRANYGYTF

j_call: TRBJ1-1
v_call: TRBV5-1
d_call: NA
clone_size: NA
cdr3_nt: TGCGCCAGCAGCCTCGGGTCCAGTAACACTGAAGCTTTCTTT
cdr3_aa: CASSLGSSNTEAFF

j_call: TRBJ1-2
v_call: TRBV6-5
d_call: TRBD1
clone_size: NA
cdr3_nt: TGTGCCAGCAGCTCCACAGGGGGCTTACTCGGCTACACCTTC
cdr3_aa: CASSSTGGLLGYTF

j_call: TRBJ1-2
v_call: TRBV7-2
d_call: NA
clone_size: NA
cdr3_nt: TGTGCCAGCAGCTTACGACAGATGCGTGAGGGCTACACCTTC
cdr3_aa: CASSLRQMREGYTF

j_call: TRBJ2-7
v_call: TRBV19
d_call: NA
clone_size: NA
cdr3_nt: TGTGCCAGTAGTTCGGGCTCCTACGAGCAGTACTTC
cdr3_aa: CASSSGSYEQYF

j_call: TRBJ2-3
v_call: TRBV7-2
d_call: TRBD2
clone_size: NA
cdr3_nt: TGTGCCAGCAGCCCCGGGGGGAGCACAGATACGCAGTATTTT
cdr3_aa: CASSPGGSTDTQYF

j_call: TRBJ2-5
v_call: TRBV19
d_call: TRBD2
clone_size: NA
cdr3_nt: TGTGCCAGCGGCGGGGGGGGTCCACAAGAGACCCAGTACTTC
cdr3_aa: CASGGGGPQETQYF

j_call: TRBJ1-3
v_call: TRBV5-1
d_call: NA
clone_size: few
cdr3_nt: TGCGCCAGCAGCGGACTCTCTGGAAACACCATATATTTT
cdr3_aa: CASSGLSGNTIYF

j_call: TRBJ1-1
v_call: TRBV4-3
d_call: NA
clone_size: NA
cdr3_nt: TGCGCCAGCAGCCAAGGATCCCTGGCCACTGAAGCTTTCTTT
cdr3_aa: CASSQGSLATEAFF

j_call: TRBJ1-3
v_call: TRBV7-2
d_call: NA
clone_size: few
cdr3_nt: TGTGCCAGCAGCTTGTCCGACACCATATATTTT
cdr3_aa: CASSLSDTIYF

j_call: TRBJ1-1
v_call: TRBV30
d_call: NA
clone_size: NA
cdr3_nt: TGTGCCTGGAGTGTATATGGCGGTACTGAAGCTTTCTTT
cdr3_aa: CAWSVYGGTEAFF

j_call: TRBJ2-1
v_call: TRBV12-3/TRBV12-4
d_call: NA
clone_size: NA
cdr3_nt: TGTGCCAGCAGTTTATCGGGGTTCCATGAGCAGTTCTTC
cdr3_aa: CASSLSGFHEQFF

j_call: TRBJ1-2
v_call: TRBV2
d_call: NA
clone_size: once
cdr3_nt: TGTGCCAGCATACAGGGTAAAGGCGGCTACACCTTC
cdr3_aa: CASIQGKGGYTF

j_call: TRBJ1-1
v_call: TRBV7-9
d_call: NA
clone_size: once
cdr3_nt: TGTGCCAGCAGCCCGGGGGGGTTTAACACTGAAGCTTTCTTT
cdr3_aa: CASSPGGFNTEAFF

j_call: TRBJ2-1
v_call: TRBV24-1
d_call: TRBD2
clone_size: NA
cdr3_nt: TGTGCCACCAGTGTTCTGGCGGGAGGGCCCCAGTTCTTC
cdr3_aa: CATSVLAGGPQFF

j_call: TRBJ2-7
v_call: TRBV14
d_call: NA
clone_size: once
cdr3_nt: TGTGCCAGCAGCCAAGATGAGGGGGTCCTCTACGAGCAGTACTTC
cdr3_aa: CASSQDEGVLYEQYF

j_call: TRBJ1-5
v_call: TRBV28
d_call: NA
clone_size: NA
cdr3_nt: TGTGCCAGCAGTAAGGGACTTAAAAGCAATCAGCCCCAGCATTTT
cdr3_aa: CASSKGLKSNQPQHF

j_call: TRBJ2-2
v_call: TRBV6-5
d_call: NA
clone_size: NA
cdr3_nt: TGTGCCAGCAACACCCCGGGCACCGGGGAGCTGTTTTTT
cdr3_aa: CASNTPGTGELFF

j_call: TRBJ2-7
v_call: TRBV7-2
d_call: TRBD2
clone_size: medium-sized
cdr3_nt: TGTGCCAGCAGCTTTAGCGGGGGGCCCTACGAGCAGTACTTC
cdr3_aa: CASSFSGGPYEQYF

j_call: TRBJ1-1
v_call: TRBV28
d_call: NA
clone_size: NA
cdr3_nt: TGTGCCAGCAGAGCTGAGACTGCAGGGTTAAAGACTGAAGCTTTCTTT
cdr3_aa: CASRAETAGLKTEAFF

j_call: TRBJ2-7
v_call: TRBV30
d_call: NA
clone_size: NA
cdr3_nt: TGTGCCTGGAGTGTTGGGCCGCACTCCTCCTACGAGCAGTACTTC
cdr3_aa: CAWSVGPHSSYEQYF

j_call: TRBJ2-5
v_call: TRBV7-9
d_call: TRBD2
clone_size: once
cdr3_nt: TGTGCCAGCAGCCCGCCCTCCACCGGGGGGGAGACCCAGTACTTC
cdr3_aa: CASSPPSTGGETQYF

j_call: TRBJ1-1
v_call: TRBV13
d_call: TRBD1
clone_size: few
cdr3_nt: TGTGCCAGCAGCTTAGGCTGGACAGGGACTGAAGCTTTCTTT
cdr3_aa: CASSLGWTGTEAFF

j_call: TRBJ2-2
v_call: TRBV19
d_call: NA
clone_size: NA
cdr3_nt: TGTGCCAGTAGTATCCCCCGACAGACCCATACCGGGGAGCTGTTTTTT
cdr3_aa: CASSIPRQTHTGELFF

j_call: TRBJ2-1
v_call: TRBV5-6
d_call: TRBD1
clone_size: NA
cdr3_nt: TGTGCCAGCACCCCTCCCGGACAGGGTTTGGGTGAGCAGTTCTTC
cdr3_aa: CASTPPGQGLGEQFF

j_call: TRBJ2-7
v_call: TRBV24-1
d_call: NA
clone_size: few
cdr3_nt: TGTGCCACCAGTGGGGGGCCACAGACCTACGAGCAGTACTTC
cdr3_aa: CATSGGPQTYEQYF

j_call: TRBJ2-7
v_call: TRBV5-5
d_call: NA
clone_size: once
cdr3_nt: TGTGCCAGCAGCCCCCGAGGGAGTTCCTACGAGCAGTACTTC
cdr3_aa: CASSPRGSSYEQYF

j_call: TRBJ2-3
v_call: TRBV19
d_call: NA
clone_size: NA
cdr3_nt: TGTGCCAGTGATGGAGTCCCCCCCACAGATACGCAGTATTTT
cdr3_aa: CASDGVPPTDTQYF

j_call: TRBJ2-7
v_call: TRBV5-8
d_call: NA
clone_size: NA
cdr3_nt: TGTGCCAGCAGCTTGGATGCCAGAACCAATTCCTACGAGCAGTACTTC
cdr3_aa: CASSLDARTNSYEQYF

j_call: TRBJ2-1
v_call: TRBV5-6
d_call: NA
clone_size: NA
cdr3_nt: TGTGCCAGCAGCTCCGGGAAGGGTGAGCAGTTCTTC
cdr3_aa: CASSSGKGEQFF

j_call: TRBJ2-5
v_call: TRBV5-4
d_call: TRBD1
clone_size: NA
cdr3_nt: TGTGCCAGCAGCTTGGGGGGCATCGGGACAGGGGAAGAGTACTTC
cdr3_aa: CASSLGGIGTGEEYF

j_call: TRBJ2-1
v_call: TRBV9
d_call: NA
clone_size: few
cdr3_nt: TGTGCCAGCAGCGTAGTTGGAGGTGAGCAGTTCTTC
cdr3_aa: CASSVVGGEQFF

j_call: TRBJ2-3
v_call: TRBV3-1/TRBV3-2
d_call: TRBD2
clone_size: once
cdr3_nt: TGTGCCAGCAGCCGCAACAGACTAGCGGGGCTCACAGATACGCAGTATTTT
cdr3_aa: CASSRNRLAGLTDTQYF

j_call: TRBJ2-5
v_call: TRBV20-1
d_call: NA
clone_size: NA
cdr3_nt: TGCAGTGCTACAGGGGAGACCCAGTACTTC
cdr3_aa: CSATGETQYF